This is a list of T cell receptor beta chains from one sample in a study of blood T cell repertoires in COVID-19. Using immunoSEQ multiplex PCR, the repertoire was profiled, and TCRdb retains in-frame clones only, with some absent. The sample lists tens of thousands of clones; over 80% were seen once. Sequenced material: peripheral blood. The receptor source for this set is a woman in her 70s with active or convalescent COVID-19. CDR3s include the opening cysteine and the closing phenylalanine or tryptophan. The D gene is left open where the match is weak. A clone size is listed for some rows: how often the clone was seen (once, few, many), or a class if it is expanded.

d_call: .
clone_size: .
v_call: TRBV9
j_call: TRBJ1-2
cdr3_aa: CASSVDPSPGTGGYTF
cdr3_nt: TGTGCCAGCAGCGTAGACCCCTCCCCGGGAACGGGGGGCTACACCTTC

d_call: TRBD1
clone_size: .
v_call: TRBV5-5
j_call: TRBJ1-1
cdr3_aa: CASSRSLTGASAEAFF
cdr3_nt: TGTGCCAGCAGCCGCTCCCTGACAGGGGCCTCTGCTGAAGCTTTCTTT

d_call: .
clone_size: once
v_call: TRBV21-1
j_call: TRBJ1-5
cdr3_aa: CASSKPRDTQGRNSNQPQHF
cdr3_nt: TGTGCCAGCAGCAAGCCCCGGGACACTCAGGGTAGGAATAGCAATCAGCCCCAGCATTTT

d_call: .
clone_size: .
v_call: TRBV9
j_call: TRBJ1-2
cdr3_aa: CASSVQGWGYTF
cdr3_nt: TGTGCCAGCAGCGTACAGGGTTGGGGCTACACCTTC

d_call: .
clone_size: .
v_call: TRBV28
j_call: TRBJ1-1
cdr3_aa: CASRIYTGGTNTEAFF
cdr3_nt: TGTGCCAGCAGAATATATACCGGGGGGACAAACACTGAAGCTTTCTTT

d_call: TRBD2
clone_size: .
v_call: TRBV5-1
j_call: TRBJ2-1
cdr3_aa: CASSLTSGRGGSLEQFF
cdr3_nt: TGCGCCAGCAGCTTGACTAGTGGTCGGGGGGGCTCTTTAGAGCAGTTCTTC

d_call: .
clone_size: .
v_call: TRBV2
j_call: TRBJ2-7
cdr3_aa: CASSVGENQYF
cdr3_nt: TGTGCCAGCAGTGTAGGGGAAAACCAGTACTTC

d_call: .
clone_size: .
v_call: TRBV12-3/TRBV12-4
j_call: TRBJ1-1
cdr3_aa: CASSLMTEAFF
cdr3_nt: TGTGCCAGCAGCCTTATGACTGAAGCTTTCTTT

d_call: TRBD2
clone_size: .
v_call: TRBV7-2
j_call: TRBJ2-3
cdr3_aa: CASSLVGSGGTSTDTQYF
cdr3_nt: TGTGCCAGCAGCTTAGTCGGTAGCGGGGGGACTAGCACAGATACGCAGTATTTT

d_call: .
clone_size: .
v_call: TRBV2
j_call: TRBJ1-3
cdr3_aa: CASQRGIAGNTIYF
cdr3_nt: TGTGCCAGCCAAAGAGGGATTGCTGGAAACACCATATATTTT

d_call: .
clone_size: .
v_call: TRBV4-2
j_call: TRBJ1-1
cdr3_aa: CASSQDGNLEYTEAFF
cdr3_nt: TGTGCCAGCAGCCAAGATGGTAACTTAGAGTACACTGAAGCTTTCTTT

d_call: .
clone_size: .
v_call: TRBV24-1
j_call: TRBJ1-2
cdr3_aa: CATSNAAGYTF
cdr3_nt: TGTGCCACCAGCAATGCGGCGGGCTACACCTTC

d_call: .
clone_size: .
v_call: TRBV5-1
j_call: TRBJ1-2
cdr3_aa: CASSLNFGGDYGYTF
cdr3_nt: TGCGCCAGCAGCTTGAATTTCGGGGGAGACTATGGCTACACCTTC

d_call: .
clone_size: .
v_call: TRBV6-5
j_call: TRBJ1-3
cdr3_aa: CASSRTGTGNTIYF
cdr3_nt: TGTGCCAGCAGCCGAACAGGGACTGGAAACACCATATATTTT

d_call: .
clone_size: few
v_call: TRBV12-3/TRBV12-4
j_call: TRBJ1-1
cdr3_aa: CASNDLWNTEAFF
cdr3_nt: TGTGCCAGCAACGACTTGTGGAACACTGAAGCTTTCTTT

d_call: .
clone_size: once
v_call: TRBV10-3
j_call: TRBJ2-7
cdr3_aa: CAVQSPTEDENEQYF
cdr3_nt: TGTGCCGTACAGAGTCCGACAGAGGACGAAAACGAGCAGTACTTC

d_call: .
clone_size: .
v_call: TRBV7-2
j_call: TRBJ1-1
cdr3_aa: CASSFRVGATEAFF
cdr3_nt: TGTGCCAGCAGCTTCCGAGTGGGGGCCACTGAAGCTTTCTTT

d_call: TRBD1
clone_size: .
v_call: TRBV10-3
j_call: TRBJ1-2
cdr3_aa: CAISPDRENGYTF
cdr3_nt: TGTGCCATCAGCCCTGACAGGGAGAATGGCTACACCTTC

d_call: TRBD2
clone_size: .
v_call: TRBV13
j_call: TRBJ2-1
cdr3_aa: CASSFLAGDNNEQFF
cdr3_nt: TGTGCCAGCAGCTTCCTAGCGGGGGACAACAATGAGCAGTTCTTC

d_call: TRBD2
clone_size: .
v_call: TRBV6-2/TRBV6-3
j_call: TRBJ2-1
cdr3_aa: CASSLRSGGAQNEQFF
cdr3_nt: TGTGCCAGCAGTCTCCGGAGCGGGGGGGCCCAGAATGAGCAGTTCTTC

d_call: .
clone_size: .
v_call: TRBV7-2
j_call: TRBJ1-4
cdr3_aa: CASSLEGTGKNEKLFF
cdr3_nt: TGTGCCAGCAGCCTAGAGGGCACAGGCAAAAATGAAAAACTGTTTTTT

d_call: TRBD2
clone_size: .
v_call: TRBV6-1
j_call: TRBJ2-3
cdr3_aa: CASSGRYPGGFNTDTQYF
cdr3_nt: TGTGCCAGCAGTGGCCGCTACCCGGGGGGGTTTAACACAGATACGCAGTATTTT

d_call: TRBD1
clone_size: .
v_call: TRBV28
j_call: TRBJ2-7
cdr3_aa: CASSTRQGAGEQYF
cdr3_nt: TGTGCCAGCAGTACCAGACAGGGGGCGGGTGAGCAGTACTTC